This T cell receptor beta chain was captured in a study of beta chain features in type 1 diabetes. Study details: Healthy donors resembled patients in age, gender and cell yields.

With 5 bases clipped from V and 3 bases from J, the junction kept 4 bases outside the gene matches. Per the germline V gene, CDR1 is SQVTM and CDR2 is ANQGSEA. The CDR3 extends over 13 amino acids. The authors reverse transcribed all of the isolated RNA, so sequencing captured expressed TCRB transcripts. Clones were sequenced by immunoSEQ multiplex PCR, and TCRdb holds only the in-frame ones, with some missing. This repertoire shows about 240,000 clones, 25% to 35% found once; its top ten account for 4%. This clone was counted a few times. The clonotype comes from a man under 40 in good health. The rearrangement uses TRBV29-1 and TRBJ1-2, with 9 bases identical to TRBD1. The sequencing input was central memory CD4+ T cells from blood. The CDR3 reads CSVTGGADYGYTF. The DNA for the CDR3 is TGCAGCGTTACAGGGGGCGCGGACTATGGCTACACCTTC.